The 27 T cell receptor beta chains below were found in one sample sequenced in a study of beta chain features in type 1 diabetes. Antigens for these TCRs are unknown. Expressed TCRB transcripts were sequenced because the isolated RNA had all been reverse transcribed beforehand. Measured with immunoSEQ multiplex PCR; TCRdb has only the in-frame clones, and not every one. Of roughly 400,000 clones in the sample, over 9% were seen once. Study results and limitations: All four CD4+ subsets of Type 1 diabetes patients contained TCRB CDR3s that were moderately but significantly shorter.

The sample was central memory CD4+ T cells from blood. The receptor source for this set is a man aged 30 to 45 with type 1 diabetes.

A few counts support this clone. This rearrangement joins TRBV7-6 to TRBJ1-2; D is unresolved. V was trimmed by 1 base and J by 4 bases, leaving 13 bases between them. CDR1 SGHVS and CDR2 FNYEAQ come from the germline V gene. The CDR3 has 15 residues. The CDR3 nucleotides are TGTGCCAGCAGCTTAGGTCCTGGGGTCGGCTATGGCTACACCTTC. This encodes CASSLGPGVGYGYTF. Looking up the rest from reference TRBV7-6 and TRBJ1-2 gives the full variable domain: GAGVSQSPRYKVTKRGQDVALRCDPISGHVSLYWYRQALGQGPEFLTYFNYEAQQDKSGLPNDRFSAERPEGSISTLTIQRTEQRDSAMYRCASSLGPGVGYGYTFGSGTRLTVV.

This clone was recorded a few times. This rearrangement joins TRBV5-1 to TRBJ1-2; maybe TRBD1 (5 bases). Germline CDR1 SGHRS, CDR2 YFSETQ. Trimming left V 4 bases short and J 7 bases short, with 17 bases between. The CDR3 sequence is 14 residues long. Here the CDR3 reads CASSLEGQEGGYTF. In DNA, the CDR3 is TGCGCCAGCAGCCTGGAGGGGCAGGAAGGTGGCTACACCTTC.

This clone was counted between two and nine times. This rearrangement joins TRBV28 to TRBJ2-7; perhaps D is TRBD1 or TRBD2 (6 bases each). The CDR3 consists of 14 residues. Germline values: CDR1 MDHEN, CDR2 SYDVKM. V was shortened by 6 bases and J by 5 bases, with 17 bases between the two germline ends. CDR3 residues: CASRVMTGGDEQYF. The CDR3 DNA is TGTGCCAGCAGGGTAATGACAGGAGGGGACGAGCAGTACTTC.

This clone was detected only a few times. The rearrangement joins TRBV6-6 to TRBJ2-1; D is unclear. Trimming removed 2 bases at V and 9 bases at J, with 17 bases between. The V gene's germline CDR1 is MNHNY and CDR2 SVGAGI (reference sequence). The CDR3 contains 15 residues. For the CDR3, the DNA is TGTGCCAGCAGTTACGGGTCGGCTAGACTCTCTGAGCAGTTCTTC. Protein product: CASSYGSARLSEQFF.

This clone has only a few counts. The rearrangement uses TRBV28 and TRBJ1-3; D is undetermined. Germline V gene lookup returns CDR1 MDHEN and CDR2 SYDVKM. Trimming removed 6 bases at V and 11 bases at J, with 11 bases between. The CDR3 is made up of 11 amino acids. The CDR3 bases are TGTGCCAGCAGGGGAGGTTGGGCCATATATTTT. It encodes CASRGGWAIYF.

The chain links TRBV10-3 to TRBJ2-2, with 11 bases matching TRBD2. Trimming cost V 2 bases and J 5 bases; bases outside gene matches: 4. The CDR3 is 16 residues long. The germline CDR1 and CDR2 sequences are ENHRY and SYGVKD. This CDR3 is CAISEPSGRRTGELFF. Written as DNA, the CDR3 is TGTGCCATCAGTGAGCCTAGCGGGAGGCGGACCGGGGAGCTGTTTTTT.

CDR3 in DNA: TGTGCCAGCAGTGTAATCGCGGGAGGCAGCTCCTACAATGAGCAGTTCTTC. Translating it yields CASSVIAGGSSYNEQFF. The J gene is TRBJ2-1, the V gene TRBV6-1; TRBD2 matches at 8 bases. V was clipped by 4 bases and J by 0 bases; unmatched bases: 8. The germline CDR1 and CDR2 sequences are MNHNS and SASEGT. There are 17 residues in the CDR3.

This clone was picked up a small number of times. The chain employs TRBV7-9 and TRBJ1-2; D gene ambiguous. Trimming cost V 1 base and J 8 bases, with 14 bases left between them. Germline CDR1 is SEHNR and CDR2 is FQNEAQ (reference sequence). This CDR3 contains 14 residues. The CDR3 sequence: CASSLGEEVRGYTF. The CDR3 region has the DNA TGTGCCAGCAGCTTAGGGGAGGAGGTACGAGGCTACACCTTC.

The gene calls are TRBV14 and TRBJ2-1, with TRBD2 matching 8 bases. CDR1 and CDR2 (germline): SGHDN, FVKESK. This CDR3 contains 16 residues. The ends lost 2 bases at V and 4 bases at J; junction bases unmatched: 7. The CDR3 coding sequence is TGTGCCAGCAGCCAATTCGGGAGGGGGATATACAATGAGCAGTTCTTC. It encodes CASSQFGRGIYNEQFF.

The chain combines TRBV2 with TRBJ1-5, with 7 positions matching TRBD1. The length of the CDR3 is 15 residues. CDR1 SNHLY and CDR2 FYNNEI come from the germline V gene. Losses at the gene ends were 2 bases for V and 6 bases for J; bases not matched to a gene: 7. CDR3 DNA: TGTGCCAGCAGTGAAAGTTTAGGGGGCGGTCAGCCCCAGCATTTT. Its protein product is CASSESLGGGQPQHF. Variable domain in full (rest from reference TRBV2 and TRBJ1-5): EPEVTQTPSHQVTQMGQEVILRCVPISNHLYFYWYRQILGQKVEFLVSFYNNEISEKSEIFDDQFSVERPDGSNFTLKIRSTKLEDSAMYFCASSESLGGGQPQHFGDGTRLSIL.

This clone was recorded a few times. The rearrangement joins TRBV18 to TRBJ2-7; 10 nucleotides match TRBD1. CDR1 KGHSH and CDR2 LQKENI come from the germline V gene. V was clipped by 1 base and J by 3 bases; unmatched bases: 6. This CDR3 contains 16 residues. CDR3 in DNA: TGTGCCAGCTCACCACTTCAGGGACAGGGGAGCTACGAGCAGTACTTC. This translates into CASSPLQGQGSYEQYF.

This clone was picked up a small number of times. The chain combines TRBV7-9 with TRBJ2-7; 10 nucleotides agree with TRBD2. V shed 6 bases, J shed 4 bases, and the junction held 6 bases outside the gene matches. From germline, CDR1 is SEHNR and CDR2 FQNEAQ (reference sequence). There are 14 residues in the CDR3. CDR3: CASRDSSGSYEQYF. CDR3 coding DNA: TGTGCCAGCAGGGACTCTAGCGGGAGTTACGAGCAGTACTTC.

This clone was found a few times. This chain uses TRBV25-1 with TRBJ2-7; 7 bases are shared with TRBD1. The CDR3 is 13 amino acids. Looked up from germline, CDR1 is MGHDK and CDR2 is SYGVNS. The ends lost 7 bases at V and 5 bases at J; junction bases unmatched: 8. The CDR3 is CASKHRQGNEQYF. The CDR3 region has the DNA TGTGCCAGCAAACACCGACAGGGCAACGAGCAGTACTTC.

The J gene is TRBJ2-5, the V gene TRBV7-8, with 9 bases matching TRBD2. CDR3 length: 13 residues. CDR1 SGHVS and CDR2 FQNEAQ come from the germline V gene. The V and J ends lost 6 bases and 3 bases, in that order; junction bases with no gene match: 2. CDR3 protein: CASRVAGEETQYF. Here the CDR3 DNA reads TGTGCCAGCAGGGTAGCGGGAGAAGAGACCCAGTACTTC.

This clone was seen a few times. This chain links TRBV7-6 with TRBJ2-3; D might be TRBD2 (5 bases). CDR3 size: 16 residues. V was clipped by 2 bases and J by 6 bases, with 18 bases between them. The germline V gene encodes CDR1 SGHVS and CDR2 FNYEAQ. CDR3 sequence (DNA): TGTGCCAGCAGCTTAAACCCCCCGGGGTCGGGGGATACGCAGTATTTT. Encoded protein: CASSLNPPGSGDTQYF.

This chain joins TRBV27 and TRBJ2-1; D ambiguous. The V and J ends lost 5 bases and 4 bases respectively, with 6 bases between them. The CDR3 is made up of 12 amino acids. Germline-derived CDR1 and CDR2 are MNHEY and SMNVEV (reference sequence). The CDR3 DNA is TGTGCCAGCAGTCAGTGGTACAATGAGCAGTTCTTC. Translating gives CASSQWYNEQFF.

This clone has at least ten counts. The chain combines TRBV7-9 with TRBJ2-7, with 8 bases aligning to TRBD2. The V segment lost 7 bases and the J segment 3 bases; nucleotides outside the gene matches: 8. Per the germline V gene, CDR1 is SEHNR and CDR2 is FQNEAQ (reference sequence). CDR3 length: 14 amino acids. As DNA, the CDR3 is TGTGCCAGCACCGAACTAGCGGTCCTCTACGAGCAGTACTTC. Translation gives CASTELAVLYEQYF.

This chain connects TRBV13 to TRBJ2-6; D uncertain. V lost 3 bases, J lost 0 bases, and 6 bases lay in between. The germline V gene encodes CDR1 PRHDT and CDR2 FYEKMQ (reference sequence). This CDR3 comprises 15 residues. As DNA, the CDR3 is TGTGCCAGCAGCTTCGGAAGCTCTGGGGCCAACGTCCTGACTTTC. It translates to CASSFGSSGANVLTF.

The V and J genes are TRBV7-3 and TRBJ2-7; TRBD1 might be the D (6 bases). Germline V lookup: CDR1 SGHTA, CDR2 FQGTGA. The CDR3 is made up of 14 amino acids. Trimming stripped 6 bases from V and 3 bases from J, with 15 bases between. CDR3 sequence reads: CASSPSRQVYEQYF. The CDR3, as DNA: TGTGCCAGCAGTCCCTCCCGACAGGTCTACGAGCAGTACTTC.

This clone was picked up a small number of times. The rearrangement links TRBV5-1 to TRBJ1-5; D gene unclear. Germline CDR1 and CDR2: SGHRS and YFSETQ. The ends were cut back, 6 bases at V and 7 bases at J, with 14 bases in the middle. The CDR3 length is 13 residues. As DNA, the CDR3 is TGCGCCAGCACCTTCTTTCCTGGGCAGCCCCAGCATTTT. Amino acids: CASTFFPGQPQHF.

This clone was seen at least ten times. The CDR3 DNA is TGTGCCAGCAGTGAAGTGATCGGGCAGTCTAATCAGCCCCAGCATTTT. Protein sequence: CASSEVIGQSNQPQHF. The rearrangement uses TRBV6-1 and TRBJ1-5; no clear D gene. CDR1 is MNHNS, CDR2 SASEGT, per germline. The CDR3 is made up of 16 amino acids. Trimming removed 1 base from V and 4 bases from J, with 14 bases in between.

The V call is TRBV29-1, the J call TRBJ2-6; D ambiguous. The germline gives CDR1 SQVTM, CDR2 ANQGSEA. The CDR3 has 14 amino acids. V was cut by 5 bases and J by 0 bases, with 8 bases left in between. In DNA, the CDR3 is TGCAGCGTTCGACATTCCTCTGGGGCCAACGTCCTGACTTTC. Protein product: CSVRHSSGANVLTF.

Only a few counts were recorded for this clone. The chain carries TRBV9 and TRBJ2-1; 15 bases match TRBD2. Unmatched junction bases numbered 11, after V lost 4 bases and J lost 6 bases. The CDR3 consists of 18 residues. From germline, CDR1 is SGDLS and CDR2 YYNGEE. The CDR3, as DNA: TGTGCCAGCAGCCTGGGGACTAGCGGGAGGAGAAGAGGCAATGAGCAGTTCTTC. Protein product: CASSLGTSGRRRGNEQFF. The full variable domain, its missing parts supplied by reference TRBV9 and TRBJ2-1, is DSGVTQTPKHLITATGQRVTLRCSPRSGDLSVYWYQQSLDQGLQFLIQYYNGEERAKGNILERFSAQQFPDLHSELNLSSLELGDSALYFCASSLGTSGRRRGNEQFFGPGTRLTVL.

A few counts support this clone. The chain links TRBV15 to TRBJ2-3; 7 nucleotides align to TRBD1. The CDR3 is 13 residues long. The trim removed 5 bases at V and 5 bases at J, leaving 4 bases unmatched. The germline CDR1 and CDR2 sequences are LNHNV and YYDKDF (reference sequence). The CDR3, as DNA: TGTGCCACCAGCCGGCAGGGGGTAGATACGCAGTATTTT. This sequence encodes CATSRQGVDTQYF.

This clone appeared a few times. The V call is TRBV7-6, the J call TRBJ2-4; D ambiguous. Trimming stripped 4 bases from V and 6 bases from J, with 19 bases between. CDR1 SGHVS and CDR2 FNYEAQ come from the germline V gene. This CDR3 is 16 amino acids long. CDR3 sequence (DNA): TGTGCCAGCAGCTACACACGGCTTGGGAACCGAAACATTCAGTACTTC. Amino acid sequence: CASSYTRLGNRNIQYF.

The sample holds a few counts of this clone. The V and J genes are TRBV7-8 and TRBJ1-1, with D uncertain. Trimming cost V 2 bases and J 5 bases, with 12 bases left between them. CDR1 is SGHVS and CDR2 is FQNEAQ in the germline V gene. The length of the CDR3 is 14 residues. CDR3 sequence: CASSLISQYTEAFF. CDR3 bases: TGTGCCAGCAGCTTAATAAGCCAGTATACTGAAGCTTTCTTT. Filled out from reference TRBV7-8 and TRBJ1-1, the complete variable domain reads GAGVSQSPRYKVAKRGQDVALRCDPISGHVSLFWYQQALGQGPEFLTYFQNEAQLDKSGLPSDRFFAERPEGSVSTLKIQRTQQEDSAVYLCASSLISQYTEAFFGQGTRLTVV.

The sample holds a few counts of this clone. The chain employs TRBV7-9 and TRBJ2-7; a possible D gene is TRBD1 (5 bases). The V and J ends lost 5 bases and 5 bases respectively, with 13 bases between them. The CDR3 is 13 residues long. Looked up from germline, CDR1 is SEHNR and CDR2 is FQNEAQ (reference sequence). The CDR3 DNA reads TGTGCCAGCAGCATACAGGTTTCGGACGAGCAGTACTTC. Its translation is CASSIQVSDEQYF.